Following are 15 T cell receptor beta chains from one sample sequenced in a study of early T cells in non-severe SARS-CoV-2 infection. A single record per CDR3 protein comes from TCRdb applying MiXCR to the 5' RACE reads. The table records roughly 80,000 distinct CDR3 sequences, around 8.7% of them present only once. The material sequenced was whole blood. The source is an adult who was a healthcare worker with PCR-confirmed SARS-CoV-2 infection or an uninfected control (not recorded which).

Many counts were recorded for this clonotype. The V gene is TRBV4-1, the J gene TRBJ2-3; D is ambiguous. The germline V gene has CDR1 MGHRA and CDR2 YSYEKL. Trimming removed 3 bases from V and 1 base from J, with 5 bases in between. The CDR3 runs to 13 residues. Written as DNA, the CDR3 is TGCGCCAGCAGCCACCAGGGCACAGATACGCAGTATTTT. Protein product: CASSHQGTDTQYF.

This sequence joins TRBV7-2 and TRBJ2-7, with TRBD1 matching 9 bases. The CDR3 runs to 15 residues. Per the germline V gene, CDR1 is SGHTA and CDR2 is FQGNSA. V was pared by 0 bases and J by 3 bases, with 3 bases of the junction left unmatched. CDR3 in amino acids: CASSLAGTGIYEQYF. The CDR3 nucleotides read TGTGCCAGCAGCTTAGCCGGGACAGGGATCTACGAGCAGTACTTC.

At least ten counts were recorded for this clonotype. The V gene is TRBV4-1, the J gene TRBJ2-7; D uncertain. The CDR3 loop spans 14 amino acids. The V and J ends lost 4 bases and 2 bases respectively, with 12 bases between them. Germline CDR1 and CDR2: MGHRA and YSYEKL. CDR3 residues: CASSLVGEAYEQYF. CDR3 nucleotide sequence: TGCGCCAGCAGCCTGGTAGGAGAGGCCTACGAGCAGTACTTC.

The rearrangement uses TRBV5-1 and TRBJ2-3, with TRBD1 as a possible D gene (5 bases). Trimming took off 4 bases at V and 0 bases at J, with 9 bases between the two ends. Germline values: CDR1 SGHRS, CDR2 YFSETQ. The CDR3 length is 14 residues. Written as DNA, the CDR3 is TGCGCCAGCAGCCAGGGCCCTAGCACAGATACGCAGTATTTT. Protein: CASSQGPSTDTQYF.

The V and J genes are TRBV5-5 and TRBJ2-3, with D uncertain. Trimming stripped 8 bases from V and 1 base from J, with 17 bases between. Germline loops: CDR1 SGHKS, CDR2 YYEKEE (reference sequence). The CDR3 consists of 15 residues. The CDR3 DNA sequence: TGTGCCAGGAGTACCAGACAAGGACGCACAGATACGCAGTATTTT. Translated: CARSTRQGRTDTQYF.

The chain carries TRBV4-1 and TRBJ2-7, with 9 bases identical to TRBD1. CDR3 size: 15 residues. The J segment lost 2 bases and the V segment lost 3 bases, leaving 5 bases of the junction unmatched. Germline V gene data show CDR1 as MGHRA and CDR2 as YSYEKL. CDR3 protein: CASSQDRGLTYEQYF. CDR3 coding DNA: TGCGCCAGCAGCCAGGACAGGGGTTTGACCTACGAGCAGTACTTC.

This clonotype showed up just once. This chain links TRBV7-9 with TRBJ1-2, with 9 bases fitting TRBD1. This CDR3 is 18 amino acids long. With 2 bases clipped from V and 0 bases from J, the junction kept 10 bases outside the gene matches. From germline, CDR1 is SEHNR and CDR2 FQNEAQ (reference sequence). The CDR3 DNA reads as TGTGCCAGCAGCTTACCTAAACCGGGACAGGGCGCTAACTATGGCTACACCTTC. Protein sequence: CASSLPKPGQGANYGYTF. The full variable domain, completed using reference TRBV7-9 and TRBJ1-2, is DTGVSQNPRHKITKRGQNVTFRCDPISEHNRLYWYRQTLGQGPEFLTYFQNEAQLEKSRLLSDRFSAERPKGSFSTLEIQRTEQGDSAMYLCASSLPKPGQGANYGYTFGSGTRLTVV.

This chain joins TRBV7-9 and TRBJ2-5; 7 bases map to TRBD2. The CDR3 extends over 15 amino acids. Losses at the gene ends were 7 bases for V and 0 bases for J; bases not matched to a gene: 8. The germline V gene has CDR1 SEHNR and CDR2 FQNEAQ (reference sequence). The CDR3 region is CASIRTGGYQETQYF. Written as DNA, the CDR3 is TGTGCCAGCATCAGAACGGGGGGTTACCAAGAGACCCAGTACTTC.

This clonotype was detected only once. The gene calls are TRBV9 and TRBJ2-7, with unresolved D. CDR3 length equals 12 residues. Trimming cost V 0 bases and J 1 base, with 2 bases left between them. CDR1 is SGDLS, CDR2 YYNGEE, per germline. The CDR3 DNA is TGTGCCAGCAGCGTAGAGTCCTACGAGCAGTACTTC. This translates into CASSVESYEQYF.

This clonotype has just one count. The chain combines TRBV6-5 with TRBJ2-5; D may correspond to TRBD1 or TRBD2 (5 bases each). The CDR3 has 15 residues. Trimming cost V 6 bases and J 0 bases, with 14 bases left between them. CDR1 MNHEY and CDR2 SVGAGI come from the germline V gene. The CDR3 coding sequence is TGTGCCAGCAGATTTAACGGGGCACACCAAGAGACCCAGTACTTC. This translates into CASRFNGAHQETQYF.

This clonotype was counted at least ten times. V usage is TRBV4-2 and J usage is TRBJ2-1, with D possibly being TRBD2 (5 bases). V dropped 1 base and J dropped 6 bases, with 13 bases sitting between them. The CDR3 totals 15 residues. CDR1 is LGHNA and CDR2 is YNFKEQ in the germline V gene. In nucleotides, the CDR3 is TGTGCCAGCAGCCAAGGTAGTCGTAGCGTCAATGAGCAGTTCTTC. Its translation is CASSQGSRSVNEQFF.

The chain combines TRBV11-2 with TRBJ2-2; no clear D gene. The germline V and J ends were trimmed by 5 bases and 4 bases, with 8 bases remaining between them. The CDR3 is 13 residues long. Per the germline V gene, CDR1 is SGHAT and CDR2 is FQNNGV. The CDR3: CASSRRVTGELFF. In nucleotides, the CDR3 is TGTGCCAGCAGCCGCCGAGTCACCGGGGAGCTGTTTTTT.

In its sample, this clonotype was seen many times. The rearrangement links TRBV9 to TRBJ1-1, with D maybe TRBD1 (5 bases). CDR3 length: 14 residues. V was clipped by 0 bases and J by 6 bases, with 12 bases between them. CDR1 and CDR2 from the germline V gene are SGDLS and YYNGEE. The CDR3 spells CASSVAGRAAEAFF. As DNA, the CDR3 is TGTGCCAGCAGCGTAGCGGGCAGGGCCGCTGAAGCTTTCTTT.

Many counts were recorded for this clonotype. CDR3 in amino acids: CASNPGSGELFF. CDR3 nucleotide sequence: TGTGCCAGCAATCCGGGGTCCGGGGAGCTGTTTTTT. The genes are TRBV12-3 or TRBV12-4 and TRBJ2-2; D is perhaps TRBD2 (5 bases). The CDR3 is 12 residues long. V shed 7 bases and J shed 6 bases, with 9 bases lying between them.

This clonotype was seen a handful of times. The rearrangement links TRBV7-9 to TRBJ1-5; 9 nucleotides match TRBD1. The CDR3 has 14 residues. The V and J ends lost 6 bases and 4 bases, in that order; junction bases with no gene match: 4. CDR1 and CDR2 (germline): SEHNR, FQNEAQ (reference sequence). The CDR3 DNA follows: TGTGCCAGCAGTAGGACAGGGGTAAATCAGCCCCAGCATTTT. Its translation is CASSRTGVNQPQHF.